Each of the 18 T cell receptor beta chains below was sequenced from the same sample in a study of blood T cell repertoires in COVID-19. The data were produced by immunoSEQ multiplex PCR, yet TCRdb's version contains in-frame clones alone and is incomplete. Of about 150,000 clones listed, around 87% are singletons. Input material: peripheral blood. The receptors derive from a woman aged 60-70 years with active or convalescent COVID-19.

The chain recombines TRBV5-6 with TRBJ2-6; D remains ambiguous. Trimming pared 1 base from V and 0 bases from J, leaving 5 bases between. This CDR3 comprises 15 residues. Germline V CDR1 and CDR2: SGHDT, YYEEEE. The CDR3 loop is CASSLSTSGANVLTF. CDR3 DNA: TGTGCCAGCAGCTTGAGCACCTCTGGGGCCAACGTCCTGACTTTC.

Worth noting for this clone: At one end, the junction sequence differs from germline, possibly due to a read error. This sequence joins TRBV2 and TRBJ2-7, with a weak D call TRBD1 (5 bases). The germline CDR1 and CDR2 sequences are SNHLY and FYNNEI. CDR3 length equals 10 residues. The CDR3 loop reads CASSERNYRF. DNA of the CDR3: TGTGCCAGCAGTGAACGGAACTACAGGTTC.

This chain connects TRBV7-9 to TRBJ2-7; TRBD2 matches 13 bases. CDR1 is SEHNR and CDR2 is FQNEAQ in the germline V gene (reference sequence). The CDR3 is 17 amino acids. V dropped 5 bases and J dropped 0; count of bases not matched to a gene: 7. CDR3 DNA sequence: TGTGCCAGCAGCCTTAGAACTAGCGGGGGGGCCTCCTACGAGCAGTACTTC. It codes for CASSLRTSGGASYEQYF. The complete variable domain, with remaining parts taken from reference TRBV7-9 and TRBJ2-7, reads DTGVSQNPRHKITKRGQNVTFRCDPISEHNRLYWYRQTLGQGPEFLTYFQNEAQLEKSRLLSDRFSAERPKGSFSTLEIQRTEQGDSAMYLCASSLRTSGGASYEQYFGPGTRLTVT.

The chain is built from TRBV5-1 and TRBJ2-1; tentative D call: TRBD2 (5 bases). The CDR3 extends over 14 amino acids. Germline CDR1 reads SGHRS; CDR2 reads YFSETQ. The V end was cut by 2 bases, the J end by 1 base, with 7 bases between. CDR3 DNA: TGCGCCAGCAGCTTAGCGGATTCCTACAATGAGCAGTTCTTC. Encoded protein: CASSLADSYNEQFF.

This clone was counted between two and nine times. The chain carries TRBV6-1 and TRBJ2-7; no definite D call. The germline CDR1 and CDR2 sequences are MNHNS and SASEGT. The CDR3 has 14 residues. V was cut by 1 base and J by 4 bases, with 11 bases left in between. The chain's CDR3 is CASSEGLGRYEQYF. The CDR3 nucleotides are TGTGCCAGCAGTGAAGGGCTAGGAAGATACGAGCAGTACTTC.

The gene calls are TRBV19 and TRBJ2-5, with TRBD1 matching 7 bases. This CDR3 region has 13 residues. J was trimmed by 5 bases and V by 5 bases; bases with no gene match: 5. Germline V gene sequence: CDR1 LNHDA, CDR2 SQIVND (reference sequence). CDR3 loop: CASSSDRAETQYF. DNA for the CDR3: TGTGCCAGTAGTTCCGACAGGGCGGAGACCCAGTACTTC.

V and J are TRBV5-6 and TRBJ1-5, with D unclear. The CDR3 has 15 residues. The V gene's germline CDR1 is SGHDT and CDR2 YYEEEE. Between the trimmed V and J ends, which lost 2 bases and 5 bases, there was a span of 14 bases. CDR3 nucleotide sequence: TGTGCCAGCAGCTTAGCAGCGTCCGAGCATCAGCCCCAGCATTTT. Its protein product is CASSLAASEHQPQHF. Drawing the rest from reference TRBV5-6 and TRBJ1-5, the complete variable domain is DAGVTQSPTHLIKTRGQQVTLRCSPKSGHDTVSWYQQALGQGPQFIFQYYEEEERQRGNFPDRFSGHQFPNYSSELNVNALLLGDSALYLCASSLAASEHQPQHFGDGTRLSIL.

This chain links TRBV19 with TRBJ1-1; a possible D gene is TRBD1 (5 bases). CDR3 length: 15 residues. The germline gives CDR1 LNHDA, CDR2 SQIVND (reference sequence). Deletions cut 5 bases from V and 6 bases from J, with 19 bases between. This chain's CDR3 is CASSPDSRLTPEAFF. The CDR3 DNA sequence: TGTGCCAGTAGTCCCGACAGCAGATTGACCCCTGAAGCTTTCTTT.

The chain employs TRBV2 and TRBJ2-7, with D uncertain. This CDR3 comprises 11 residues. V lost 2 bases and J 5 bases, leaving 4 bases between the germline ends. Germline V gene sequence: CDR1 SNHLY, CDR2 FYNNEI. CDR3 bases: TGTGCCAGCAGTGAATGGCACGAGCAGTACTTC. Residues: CASSEWHEQYF.

V is TRBV27 and J is TRBJ2-1; 9 nucleotides line up with TRBD2. The germline V gene encodes CDR1 MNHEY and CDR2 SMNVEV (reference sequence). After removal of 6 bases from V and 6 bases from J, the junction contained 9 bases not matched to a gene. The CDR3 sequence is 15 residues long. CDR3 coding DNA: TGTGCCAGCAGCTCGGGACTAGCTTTCCCCAATGAGCAGTTCTTC. Its translation is CASSSGLAFPNEQFF.

This clone has a single count. The chain couples TRBV4-1 to TRBJ1-3, with D hard to call. The V gene's germline CDR1 is MGHRA and CDR2 YSYEKL. Trimming took 1 base from V and 3 from J, leaving 13 bases between them. The CDR3 length is 16 residues. CDR3 sequence reads: CASSQVQLGGGNTIYF. CDR3 DNA sequence: TGCGCCAGCAGCCAAGTACAGCTGGGTGGTGGAAACACCATATATTTT.

The chain is built from TRBV3-1 (or the pseudogene TRBV3-2) and TRBJ2-1; D is unresolved. This CDR3 is 12 amino acids long. The V end was cut by 3 bases, the J end by 5 bases, with 5 bases between. Germline V gene sequence: CDR1 LGHDT, CDR2 YNNKEL (reference sequence). CDR3 loop: CASSQSDNEQFF. In nucleotides, the CDR3 is TGTGCCAGCAGCCAGTCCGACAATGAGCAGTTCTTC.

The chain couples TRBV6-5 to TRBJ2-4; 7 bases map to TRBD2. The length of the CDR3 is 12 residues. Germline loops: CDR1 MNHEY, CDR2 SVGAGI. Trimming took 2 bases from V and 8 from J; bases not matched to a gene: 0. For the CDR3, the DNA is TGTGCCAGCAGTTACGGGGGGGACATTCAGTACTTC. It specifies CASSYGGDIQYF.

This clone was seen more than once but under ten times. This chain links TRBV2 with TRBJ1-2; 8 nucleotides align to TRBD1. Germline V gene data show CDR1 as SNHLY and CDR2 as FYNNEI. Trimming took 6 bases from V and 7 from J; bases not matched to a gene: 7. The CDR3 consists of 13 residues. CDR3 residues: CASSGQGMAGYTF. The CDR3, as DNA: TGTGCCAGCAGCGGACAGGGAATGGCTGGCTACACCTTC.

The chain joins TRBV7-8 to TRBJ2-5, with TRBD2 identical over 11 bases. Germline CDR1 reads SGHVS; CDR2 reads FQNEAQ. V shed 6 bases and J 6 bases; nucleotides not matched to a gene: 9. This CDR3 contains 15 residues. The CDR3 here is CASRLGLAALQTQYF. Here the CDR3 DNA reads TGTGCCAGCAGGTTGGGACTAGCGGCCCTACAGACCCAGTACTTC.

Here the CDR3 DNA reads TGTGCCAGCTCACCACCGGTGGGAGGGGACAAACTGTTTTTT. Its translation is CASSPPVGGDKLFF. The rearrangement joins TRBV18 to TRBJ1-4; weak D call: TRBD1 (5 bases). The CDR3 is 14 residues long. The ends were cut back, 0 bases at V and 11 bases at J, with 13 bases in the middle. The V gene's germline CDR1 is KGHSH and CDR2 LQKENI. Filled out from reference TRBV18 and TRBJ1-4, the complete variable domain reads NAGVMQNPRHLVRRRGQEARLRCSPMKGHSHVYWYRQLPEEGLKFMVYLQKENIIDESGMPKERFSAEFPKEGPSILRIQQVVRGDSAAYFCASSPPVGGDKLFFGSGTQLSVL.

This clone was seen only a few times. The chain employs TRBV19 and TRBJ1-6, with TRBD1 matching 8 bases. The V gene end was trimmed by 10 bases and the J gene end by 4 bases; junction bases not matched to a gene: 6. Germline-derived CDR1 and CDR2 are LNHDA and SQIVND (reference sequence). There are 14 residues in the CDR3. The CDR3: CAIQGAGYNSPLHF. CDR3 DNA sequence: TGTGCCATTCAGGGGGCAGGATATAATTCACCCCTCCACTTT.

The CDR3 here is CSVARDSHRGEKLFF. CDR3 nucleotides: TGCAGCGTTGCCCGGGACAGTCACCGGGGTGAAAAACTGTTTTTT. The chain links TRBV29-1 to TRBJ1-4; TRBD1 aligns across 7 bases. This CDR3 has 15 residues. Germline V lookup: CDR1 SQVTM, CDR2 ANQGSEA. With V trimmed by 4 bases and J by 7 bases, 12 bases remained unmatched.